This TCR beta chain comes out of a study of CD8+ T cells in alopecia areata. Background on the study: It was oral tofacitinib, at 5 to 10 mg twice daily, that treated patients received.

Study outcomes and limitations: Normal scalp had lower clonality than lesional scalp, with alopecia totalis/universalis lesions showing this most strongly. Sequencing of scalp samples also includes resident alphabeta T cells from normal skin.

J was trimmed by 6 bases and V by 3 bases; bases with no gene match: 14. This CDR3 is built from 17 residues. In germline, CDR1 is KGHSH, CDR2 LQKENI. Sequencing used cDNA as its template, made by extracting RNA and reverse transcribing it. Clones were read by immunoSEQ multiplex PCR, and TCRdb kept only the in-frame ones, dropping some. The sample shows some 130,000 clones, about three fifths of them seen only once. It was from alopecia areata patients that lesional scalp punch biopsies and peripheral blood were collected. This clone came up a few times. Its antigen is unidentified. The chain links TRBV18 to TRBJ2-1; 7 nucleotides align to TRBD2. The source of this sequence is a human donor with alopecia areata. This specimen consisted of CD4+ T cells sorted from blood, obtained at week 0. CDR3 coding DNA: TGTGCCAGCTCACCTGCCCAGCGGGGACGGGGTGGCAATGAGCAGTTCTTC. Translation: CASSPAQRGRGGNEQFF. The full variable domain, completed using reference TRBV18 and TRBJ2-1, is NAGVMQNPRHLVRRRGQEARLRCSPMKGHSHVYWYRQLPEEGLKFMVYLQKENIIDESGMPKERFSAEFPKEGPSILRIQQVVRGDSAAYFCASSPAQRGRGGNEQFFGPGTRLTVL.